This T cell receptor beta chain was documented in a study of blood T cell repertoires in COVID-19. Study-wide background: Whether acute or convalescent, the COVID-19 samples came from the United States, Italy and Spain. Nucleic acid was either cDNA or gDNA, and it came from T cells, B-cell-depleted T cells, or PBMCs.

Using immunoSEQ multiplex PCR, the repertoire was profiled, and TCRdb retains in-frame clones only, with some absent. The sample comprises about 79,000 clones, around 90% of which are singletons, and approximately 4.3% rests with the top ten. Germline CDR1 and CDR2: LNHDA and SQIVND (reference sequence). The CDR3 contains 14 residues. Unmatched junction bases numbered 3, after V lost 4 bases and J lost 2 bases. This TCR came from a man aged 50 to 59 with active COVID-19. The chain links TRBV19 to TRBJ2-3, with TRBD2 matching 7 bases. Sequenced: peripheral blood. The CDR3 loop reads CASSKRGLTDTQYF. In DNA, the CDR3 is TGTGCCAGTAGTAAGCGGGGTCTCACAGATACGCAGTATTTT.